There are many counts of the clone carrying this T cell receptor beta chain. Specified time point: patch test 3, about 24 weeks after DPC sensitization. Treatment of the sample: therapeutic diphenylcyclopropenone sensitization with weekly scalp DPC. This specimen belongs to a study of human T cells and chemical hapten exposure. One entry per CDR3 protein, called by TCRdb with MiXCR from the RACE reads. The data hold 55,000 to 75,000 distinct CDR3 sequences, with roughly 12% observed a single time. Specimen: whole blood, collected in connection with sensitization to the hapten diphenylcyclopropenone (DPC). This sequence originates from a man under 40 with alopecia areata. Some clones in this sample may be carry-over from other donors' samples.

The CDR3: CSVAGGGQPQHF. CDR3 bases: TGCAGCGTGGCAGGGGGGGGTCAGCCCCAGCATTTT. The rearrangement links TRBV29-1 to TRBJ1-5; 7 bases align to TRBD1. In germline, CDR1 is SQVTM, CDR2 ANQGSEA. This CDR3 has 12 residues. V was clipped by 6 bases and J by 6 bases; unmatched bases: 5.